The entry that follows covers one T cell receptor (beta chain) sequence. Only in-frame clones appear in the TCRdb table, and some are missing; sequencing was by immunoSEQ multiplex PCR. This sample yields about 1.9 million clones, of which around 95% are seen a single time; roughly 1.7% belongs to the top ten. The record originates from a study of shared clonotypes between healthy human individuals. CDR1 and CDR2 from the germline V gene are MGHRA and YSYEKL. The V segment lost 1 base and the J segment 3 bases; nucleotides outside the gene matches: 19. The CDR3 is 20 amino acids. CD45RO-negative, CCR7-positively selected cells formed the naive CD8 fraction, excluding terminally differentiated effector memory CD45RA+ cells.

The chain combines TRBV4-1 with TRBJ2-7; the match to TRBD1 covers 9 bases. Sequenced material: naive CD8+ T cells from PBMCs. The sequence was collected from a man younger than 30 in good health. Some clones in this sample may be carry-over from other donors' samples. This CDR3 is CASSQVDNEPSRDRDYEQYF. CDR3 nucleotide sequence: TGCGCCAGCAGCCAAGTAGATAATGAACCTAGCCGGGACAGGGACTACGAGCAGTACTTC.